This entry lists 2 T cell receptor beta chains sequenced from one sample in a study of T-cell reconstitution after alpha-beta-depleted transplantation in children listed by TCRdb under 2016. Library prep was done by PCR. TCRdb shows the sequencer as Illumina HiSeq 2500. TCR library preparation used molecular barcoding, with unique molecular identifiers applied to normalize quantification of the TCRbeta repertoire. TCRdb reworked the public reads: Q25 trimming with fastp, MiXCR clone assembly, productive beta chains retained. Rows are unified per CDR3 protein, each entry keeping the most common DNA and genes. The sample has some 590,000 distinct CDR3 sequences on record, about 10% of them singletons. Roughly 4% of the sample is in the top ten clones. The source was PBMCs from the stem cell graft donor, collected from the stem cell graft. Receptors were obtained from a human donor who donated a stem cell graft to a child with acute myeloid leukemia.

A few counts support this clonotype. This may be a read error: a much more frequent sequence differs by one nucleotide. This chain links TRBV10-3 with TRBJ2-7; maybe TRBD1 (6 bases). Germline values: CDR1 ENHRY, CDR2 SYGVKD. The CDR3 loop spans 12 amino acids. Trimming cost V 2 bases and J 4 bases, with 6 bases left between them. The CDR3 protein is CAISERGYEQYF. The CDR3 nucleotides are TGTGCCATCAGTGAGAGGGGGTACGAGCAGTACTTC.

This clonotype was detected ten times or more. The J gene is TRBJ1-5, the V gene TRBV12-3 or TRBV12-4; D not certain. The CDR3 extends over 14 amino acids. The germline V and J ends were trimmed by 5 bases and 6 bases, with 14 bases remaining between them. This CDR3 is CASSLTLARQPQHF. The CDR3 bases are TGTGCCAGCAGTCTGACCCTGGCACGTCAGCCCCAGCATTTT.